This T cell receptor beta chain derives from a study of response to subunit inactivated influenza vaccine. MiXCR, applied by TCRdb to the RT-PCR reads, yields one record per CDR3 protein. The sample includes about 700,000 distinct CDR3 sequences, around 13% of them seen just once. The clonotype originates from a man aged 50 to 59 who received an inactivated influenza vaccine. Sequences were derived from PBMCs from blood, sampled approximately 15 days before vaccination.

Written as DNA, the CDR3 is TGCAGTGCTTGGACCAGGGATAACACAGATACGCAGTATTTT. Its protein is CSAWTRDNTDTQYF. V is TRBV20-1 and J is TRBJ2-3; TRBD1 might be the D (5 bases). Germline CDR1 is DFQATT and CDR2 is SNEGSKA (reference sequence). The CDR3 covers 14 residues. V lost 5 bases, J lost 2 bases, and 14 bases lay in between.